This TCR beta chain was identified during a study of human T cells and chemical hapten exposure. CDR3 length: 15 amino acids. Looked up from germline, CDR1 is SGHTA and CDR2 is FQGTGA. V was shortened by 6 bases and J by 3 bases, with 15 bases between the two germline ends. TCRdb re-called the RACE reads with MiXCR, one entry per CDR3 protein. Altogether fewer than 300,000 distinct CDR3 sequences are present, roughly 7.4% being singletons, with the ten largest covering more than 0.95%. This clonotype came up a few times. Time point denoted: pre-sensitization, week 0. The treatment was: therapeutic diphenylcyclopropenone sensitization with weekly scalp DPC. Total RNA came from unfractionated whole blood.

Sequences were derived from whole blood, sampled in connection with sensitization to the hapten diphenylcyclopropenone (DPC). The chain uses TRBV7-3 and TRBJ1-3; D remains unclear. The sequence came from a man aged 18 to 35 with alopecia areata. Some clones in this sample may be carry-over from other donors' samples. CDR3 residues: CASSSGASRGNTIYF. Here the CDR3 DNA reads TGTGCCAGCAGTTCGGGAGCGAGTCGTGGAAACACCATATATTTT.